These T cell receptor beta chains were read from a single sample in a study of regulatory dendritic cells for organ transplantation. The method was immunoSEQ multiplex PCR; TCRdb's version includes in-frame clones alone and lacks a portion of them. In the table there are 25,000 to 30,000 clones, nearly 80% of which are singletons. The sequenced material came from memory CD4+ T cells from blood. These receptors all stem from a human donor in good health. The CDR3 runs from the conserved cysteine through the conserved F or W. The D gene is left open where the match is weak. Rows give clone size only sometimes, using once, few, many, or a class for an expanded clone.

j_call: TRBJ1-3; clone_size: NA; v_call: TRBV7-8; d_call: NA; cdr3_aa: CASTFNAGNTIYF
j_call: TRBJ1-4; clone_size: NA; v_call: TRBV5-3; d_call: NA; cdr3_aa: CASSLEHATNEKLFF
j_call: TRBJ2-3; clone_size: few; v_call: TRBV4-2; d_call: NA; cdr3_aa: CASSLVGGTTDTQYF
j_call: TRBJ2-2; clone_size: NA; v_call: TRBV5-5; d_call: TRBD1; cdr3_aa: CASSYILTGAVPGELFF
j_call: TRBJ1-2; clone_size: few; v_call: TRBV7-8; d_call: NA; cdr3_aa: CASSLRAVGGYTF
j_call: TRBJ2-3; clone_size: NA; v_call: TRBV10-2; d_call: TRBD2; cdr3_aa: CASKLPNSLAVGDTQYF
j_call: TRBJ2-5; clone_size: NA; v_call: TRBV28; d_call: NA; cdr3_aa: CASSLRISNPETQYF
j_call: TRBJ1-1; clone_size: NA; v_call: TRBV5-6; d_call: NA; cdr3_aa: CASSLLRSGGGTEAFF
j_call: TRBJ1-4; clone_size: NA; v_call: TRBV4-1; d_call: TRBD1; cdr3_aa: CASSQVLRGFNEKLFF
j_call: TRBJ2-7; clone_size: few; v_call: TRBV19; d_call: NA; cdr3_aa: CASSPRSVGEQYF
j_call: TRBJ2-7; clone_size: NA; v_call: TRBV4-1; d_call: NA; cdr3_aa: CASSQATAEAYEQYF
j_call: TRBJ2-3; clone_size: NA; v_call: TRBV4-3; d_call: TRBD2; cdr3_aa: CASSQDSAAGADTQYF
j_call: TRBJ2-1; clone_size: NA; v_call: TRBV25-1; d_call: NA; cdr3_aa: CASSEGGSYNEQFF
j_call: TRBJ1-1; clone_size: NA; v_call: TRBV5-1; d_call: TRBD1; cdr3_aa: CASSPTQTGGTEAFF
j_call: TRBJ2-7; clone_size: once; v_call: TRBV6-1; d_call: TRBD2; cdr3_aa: CASSETSGSVNEQYF
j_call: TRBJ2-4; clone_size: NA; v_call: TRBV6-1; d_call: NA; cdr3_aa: CASSVQGNIQYF
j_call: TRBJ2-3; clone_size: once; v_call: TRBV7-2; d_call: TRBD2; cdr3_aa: CASSSQRGLAGGTDTQYF
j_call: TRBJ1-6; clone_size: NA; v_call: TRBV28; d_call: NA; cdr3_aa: CASKPPYNSPLHF
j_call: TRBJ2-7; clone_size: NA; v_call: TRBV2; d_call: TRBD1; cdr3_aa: CASSASGTDSYEQYF
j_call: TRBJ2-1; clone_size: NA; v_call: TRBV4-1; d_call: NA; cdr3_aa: CASSQEFGGSTYNEQFF
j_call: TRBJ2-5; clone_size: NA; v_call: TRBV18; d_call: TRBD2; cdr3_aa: CASSSGTSQETQYF
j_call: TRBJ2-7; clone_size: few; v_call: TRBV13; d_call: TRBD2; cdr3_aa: CASSSRTSGGYEQYF
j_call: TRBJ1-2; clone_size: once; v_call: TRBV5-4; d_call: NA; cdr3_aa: CASRQSGQAVEGYTF
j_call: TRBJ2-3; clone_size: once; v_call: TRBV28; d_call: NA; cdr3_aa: CASSSLLDTQYF
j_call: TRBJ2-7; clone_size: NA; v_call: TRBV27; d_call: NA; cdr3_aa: CATRRDQRHEQYF
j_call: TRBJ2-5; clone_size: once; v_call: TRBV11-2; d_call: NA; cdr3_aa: CASSLRQIGETQYF
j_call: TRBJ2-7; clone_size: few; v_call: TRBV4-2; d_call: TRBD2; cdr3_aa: CASRESGGGYEQYF
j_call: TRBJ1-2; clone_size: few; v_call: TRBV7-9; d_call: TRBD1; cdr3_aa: CASSLGTGETNYGYTF
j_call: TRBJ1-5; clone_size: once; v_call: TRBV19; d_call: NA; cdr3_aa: CASSTRQDQPQHF
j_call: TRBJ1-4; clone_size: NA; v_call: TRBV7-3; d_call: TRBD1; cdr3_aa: CASSLWKVAGTAQGWSNEKLFF
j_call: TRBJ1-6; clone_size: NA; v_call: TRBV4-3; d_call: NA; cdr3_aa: CASSQDGPYDNSPLHF
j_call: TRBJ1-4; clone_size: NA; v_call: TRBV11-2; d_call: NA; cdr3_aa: CASTGQLSNEKLFF
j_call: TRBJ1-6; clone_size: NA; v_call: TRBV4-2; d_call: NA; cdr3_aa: CASSQERWDSPLHF
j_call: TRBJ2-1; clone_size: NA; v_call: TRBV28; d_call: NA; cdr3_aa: CASMQRRNEQFF
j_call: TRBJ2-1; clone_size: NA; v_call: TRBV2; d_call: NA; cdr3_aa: CASTGAATYNEQFF
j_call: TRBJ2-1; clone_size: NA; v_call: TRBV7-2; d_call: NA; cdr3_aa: CASSLDMKVEQFF
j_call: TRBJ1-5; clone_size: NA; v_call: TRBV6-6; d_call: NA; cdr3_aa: CASLPLGAWNQPQHF
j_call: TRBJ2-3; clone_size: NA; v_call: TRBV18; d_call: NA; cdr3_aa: CASSPPGNPTGDTQYF
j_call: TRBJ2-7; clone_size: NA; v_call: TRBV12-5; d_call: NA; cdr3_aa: CASGLWQGLTNEQYF
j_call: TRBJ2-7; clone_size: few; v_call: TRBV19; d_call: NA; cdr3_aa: CASTPGPLYEQYF
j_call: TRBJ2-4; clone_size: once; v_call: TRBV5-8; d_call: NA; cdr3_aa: CASSDATVILAKNIQYF
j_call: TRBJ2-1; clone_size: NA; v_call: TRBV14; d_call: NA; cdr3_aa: CASSQVRYNEQFF
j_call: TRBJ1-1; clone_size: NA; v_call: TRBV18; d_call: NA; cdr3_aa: CASSSTANTEAFF
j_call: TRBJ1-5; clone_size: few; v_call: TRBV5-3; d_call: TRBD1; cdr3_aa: CARSAGPGTGGGQPQHF
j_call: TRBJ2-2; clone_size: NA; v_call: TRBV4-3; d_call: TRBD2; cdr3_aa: CASSQEGFTSAMNTGELFF
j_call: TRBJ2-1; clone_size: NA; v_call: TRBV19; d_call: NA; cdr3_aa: CATSGGGLLYNEQFF
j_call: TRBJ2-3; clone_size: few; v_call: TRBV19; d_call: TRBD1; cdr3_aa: CASSGVFLGTGSTDTQYF
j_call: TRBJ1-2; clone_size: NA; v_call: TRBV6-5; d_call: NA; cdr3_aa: CASSYVLAGAVYGYTF
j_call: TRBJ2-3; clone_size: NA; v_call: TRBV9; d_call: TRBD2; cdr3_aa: CASSVGILADSTDTQYF
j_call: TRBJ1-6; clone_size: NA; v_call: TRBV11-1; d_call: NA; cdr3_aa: CASSTNANSPLHF
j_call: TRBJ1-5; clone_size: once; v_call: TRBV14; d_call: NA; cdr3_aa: CASSQTGRGGLPRRFCLQNQPQHF
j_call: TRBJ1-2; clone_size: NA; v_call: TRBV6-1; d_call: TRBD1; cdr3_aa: CASTQDRAQGYTF
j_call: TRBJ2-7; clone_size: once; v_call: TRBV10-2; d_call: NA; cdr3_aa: CASRPGLSYEQYF
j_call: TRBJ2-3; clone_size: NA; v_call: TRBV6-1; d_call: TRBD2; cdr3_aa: CASTHGRGTDTQYF
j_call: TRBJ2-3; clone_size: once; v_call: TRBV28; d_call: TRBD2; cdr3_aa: CASRASGRSTDTQYF
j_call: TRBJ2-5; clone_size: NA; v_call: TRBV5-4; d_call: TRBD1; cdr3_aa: CASSPDGTVGETQYF
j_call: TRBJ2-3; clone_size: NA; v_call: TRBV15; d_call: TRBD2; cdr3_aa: CATSPGTSLGDTQYF
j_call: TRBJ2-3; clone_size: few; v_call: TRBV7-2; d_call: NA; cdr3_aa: CASSAAADTQYF
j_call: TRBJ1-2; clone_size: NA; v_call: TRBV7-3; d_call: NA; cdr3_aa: CASSLTVGGLHGYTF
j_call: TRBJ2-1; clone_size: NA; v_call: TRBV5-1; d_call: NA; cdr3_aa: CASSLLQGSSYNEQFF